This record concerns one TCR beta chain sequence. Repertoires were generated with immunoSEQ multiplex PCR, while TCRdb's copy carries only in-frame clones and drops some. The table includes about 150,000 clones, roughly 90% detected once. The entry originates in a study of T cell responses to AZD1222 COVID-19 vaccine. The CDR3 sequence is 17 residues long. Germline CDR1 reads MNHEY; CDR2 reads SMNVEV (reference sequence). The ends lost 6 bases at V and 5 bases at J; junction bases unmatched: 14. Sequencing was performed on peripheral blood, taken 28 days after the second AZD1222 dose. The receptor's source is an adult who received the AZD1222 COVID-19 vaccine. This rearrangement joins TRBV27 to TRBJ2-2; TRBD1 aligns across 8 bases. The CDR3 region is CASRPEIDRGPTGELFF. CDR3 DNA: TGTGCCAGCAGACCAGAAATAGACAGGGGCCCTACCGGGGAGCTGTTTTTT.